These T cell receptor beta chains were read from a single sample in a study of beta chain features in type 1 diabetes. The table came from immunoSEQ multiplex PCR; TCRdb's copy has only in-frame clones and leaves some out. The sample shows some 150,000 clones, roughly 9% of them seen only once. The sequenced sample consisted of central memory CD4+ T cells from blood. All receptors come from a woman aged 25 to 45 with type 1 diabetes. CDR3s include the opening cysteine and the closing phenylalanine or tryptophan. A D gene is named only where the DNA matches it firmly. A row's size may be missing; if present it is once, few, many or a size class.

CDR3nt: TGTGCCAGTAGTAGCGGGAGGAACTCCTACGAGCAGTACTTC
CDR3aa: CASSSGRNSYEQYF
v_gene: TRBV19
j_gene: TRBJ2-7
abundance: few
d_gene: TRBD2

CDR3nt: TGTGCCATCAGTGAGTCGGGTCCGGCTAGCGGGACGGAGACCCAGTACTTC
CDR3aa: CAISESGPASGTETQYF
v_gene: TRBV10-3
j_gene: TRBJ2-5
abundance: few
d_gene: TRBD2

CDR3nt: TGTGCCAGCAGATTGCCAGGGGTTAGCTCCTACGAGCAGTACTTC
CDR3aa: CASRLPGVSSYEQYF
v_gene: TRBV21-1
j_gene: TRBJ2-7
abundance: few
d_gene: NA

CDR3nt: TGTGCCAGCAGCTTAAGCGGGAAGCAACCACGGGATGGCTACACCTTC
CDR3aa: CASSLSGKQPRDGYTF
v_gene: TRBV7-3
j_gene: TRBJ1-2
abundance: NA
d_gene: NA

CDR3nt: TGTGCCAGCAGCTTTAGGACAGTCCCTTCCTACGAGCAGTACTTC
CDR3aa: CASSFRTVPSYEQYF
v_gene: TRBV11-2
j_gene: TRBJ2-7
abundance: few
d_gene: NA

CDR3nt: TGTGCCAGCAGCACTAGCGGGAGAGACGAGCAGTACTTC
CDR3aa: CASSTSGRDEQYF
v_gene: TRBV9
j_gene: TRBJ2-7
abundance: NA
d_gene: TRBD2

CDR3nt: TGCAGTGCTAGGGGCCACAATGAGCAGTTCTTC
CDR3aa: CSARGHNEQFF
v_gene: TRBV20-1
j_gene: TRBJ2-1
abundance: few
d_gene: NA

CDR3nt: TGCGCCAGCAGCCAAGTGCGGAATAGCAATCAGCCCCAGCATTTT
CDR3aa: CASSQVRNSNQPQHF
v_gene: TRBV4-1
j_gene: TRBJ1-5
abundance: many
d_gene: NA

CDR3nt: TGTGCCATCAGTGAATCGGGGGAAGGGAACTATGGCTACACCTTC
CDR3aa: CAISESGEGNYGYTF
v_gene: TRBV10-3
j_gene: TRBJ1-2
abundance: NA
d_gene: NA

CDR3nt: TGTGCCTGGGCAGGGCTTGGCGAGCAGTACTTC
CDR3aa: CAWAGLGEQYF
v_gene: TRBV30
j_gene: TRBJ2-7
abundance: NA
d_gene: NA

CDR3nt: TGTGCCAGCAGTTTATTCGACCACAGCTCTGGAAACACCATATATTTT
CDR3aa: CASSLFDHSSGNTIYF
v_gene: TRBV28
j_gene: TRBJ1-3
abundance: NA
d_gene: NA

CDR3nt: TGCGCCAGCAGCATCTGGGGGCGGGATACGCAGTATTTT
CDR3aa: CASSIWGRDTQYF
v_gene: TRBV5-1
j_gene: TRBJ2-3
abundance: few
d_gene: NA

CDR3nt: TGTGCCAGCAGGACGGGGGGGATCTCCTACGAGCAGTACTTC
CDR3aa: CASRTGGISYEQYF
v_gene: TRBV2
j_gene: TRBJ2-7
abundance: NA
d_gene: TRBD2

CDR3nt: TGTGCCTCGACCCAAGGACAGGGCGATGGCTACACCTTC
CDR3aa: CASTQGQGDGYTF
v_gene: TRBV10-3
j_gene: TRBJ1-2
abundance: few
d_gene: TRBD1

CDR3nt: TGTGCCAGCAGCCAAGAGGGCTACCTCTCCTACAATGAGCAGTTCTTC
CDR3aa: CASSQEGYLSYNEQFF
v_gene: TRBV14
j_gene: TRBJ2-1
abundance: few
d_gene: NA

CDR3nt: TGTGCCAGTAGTATAGAGGGACAGGGGGGTGAGCAGTTCTTC
CDR3aa: CASSIEGQGGEQFF
v_gene: TRBV19
j_gene: TRBJ2-1
abundance: few
d_gene: TRBD1

CDR3nt: TGTGCCAGCTCCCGACTCCTCAATGAGCAGTTCTTC
CDR3aa: CASSRLLNEQFF
v_gene: TRBV7-9
j_gene: TRBJ2-1
abundance: NA
d_gene: NA

CDR3nt: TGCAGCGTTGAAGGACAGGTGGGTCAGCCCCAGCATTTT
CDR3aa: CSVEGQVGQPQHF
v_gene: TRBV29-1
j_gene: TRBJ1-5
abundance: NA
d_gene: NA

CDR3nt: TGTGCCAGTAGACCGAGAAATACCGGGGAGCTGTTTTTT
CDR3aa: CASRPRNTGELFF
v_gene: TRBV19
j_gene: TRBJ2-2
abundance: NA
d_gene: NA

CDR3nt: TGTGCCAGCAGCTTAGGGCTAGCGGGGAACACCGGGGAGCTGTTTTTT
CDR3aa: CASSLGLAGNTGELFF
v_gene: TRBV7-2
j_gene: TRBJ2-2
abundance: few
d_gene: TRBD2

CDR3nt: TGCGCCAGCAGTCAATCGACGAGGCACACAGGGACTAGCGGGAGTTGTGACTACAATGAGCAGTTCTTC
CDR3aa: CASSQSTRHTGTSGSCDYNEQFF
v_gene: TRBV23-1
j_gene: TRBJ2-1
abundance: few
d_gene: TRBD2

CDR3nt: TGTGCCAGCTGGGGAGGATTCACTGAAGCTTTCTTT
CDR3aa: CASWGGFTEAFF
v_gene: TRBV28
j_gene: TRBJ1-1
abundance: NA
d_gene: NA

CDR3nt: TGCAGCGTTGAAGATCTTGGAAACACCATATATTTT
CDR3aa: CSVEDLGNTIYF
v_gene: TRBV29-1
j_gene: TRBJ1-3
abundance: few
d_gene: NA

CDR3nt: TGTGCTAGCAGCTTAAGCGAGGGGGCCACTGAAGCTTTCTTT
CDR3aa: CASSLSEGATEAFF
v_gene: TRBV7-3
j_gene: TRBJ1-1
abundance: few
d_gene: TRBD1

CDR3nt: TGTGCCAGCAGCCATACAGGGTCCTACGAGCAGTACTTC
CDR3aa: CASSHTGSYEQYF
v_gene: TRBV4-2
j_gene: TRBJ2-7
abundance: few
d_gene: NA

CDR3nt: TGTGCCAGCAGTTCCCACACAGATACGCAGTATTTT
CDR3aa: CASSSHTDTQYF
v_gene: TRBV2
j_gene: TRBJ2-3
abundance: NA
d_gene: NA

CDR3nt: TGTGCCAGCAGCTTAATAGTTGCTAGCGGGAGTGAGCAGTTCTTC
CDR3aa: CASSLIVASGSEQFF
v_gene: TRBV11-2
j_gene: TRBJ2-1
abundance: few
d_gene: TRBD2

CDR3nt: TGTGCCAGCAGTTTAAGGACTAGCGGGTACAATGAGCAGTTCTTC
CDR3aa: CASSLRTSGYNEQFF
v_gene: TRBV27
j_gene: TRBJ2-1
abundance: few
d_gene: TRBD2

CDR3nt: TGCGCCAGCAGCCCCCAGGACAGGGACTATCAGCCCCAGCATTTT
CDR3aa: CASSPQDRDYQPQHF
v_gene: TRBV4-1
j_gene: TRBJ1-5
abundance: NA
d_gene: TRBD1

CDR3nt: TGTGCCAGCAGCTCCGGACAGGGGACCGGGGAGCTGTTTTTT
CDR3aa: CASSSGQGTGELFF
v_gene: TRBV11-1
j_gene: TRBJ2-2
abundance: NA
d_gene: TRBD1

CDR3nt: TGTGCCAGCAGTTACGGGGACAGTCGAACCTACGAGCAGTACTTC
CDR3aa: CASSYGDSRTYEQYF
v_gene: TRBV6-5
j_gene: TRBJ2-7
abundance: few
d_gene: TRBD1

CDR3nt: TGTGCCAGCAGCCAAGATTCGGGAGGGAGGGAAGAGACCCAGTACTTC
CDR3aa: CASSQDSGGREETQYF
v_gene: TRBV5-4
j_gene: TRBJ2-5
abundance: NA
d_gene: TRBD2

CDR3nt: TGTGCCAGCAAAAAGGGACAGAGCCGGCCCAATGAGCAGTTCTTC
CDR3aa: CASKKGQSRPNEQFF
v_gene: TRBV5-8
j_gene: TRBJ2-1
abundance: NA
d_gene: TRBD1

CDR3nt: TGCAGCGTGGGGACATGGGACAGACGAACTGGAAACACCATATATTTT
CDR3aa: CSVGTWDRRTGNTIYF
v_gene: TRBV29-1
j_gene: TRBJ1-3
abundance: few
d_gene: TRBD1

CDR3nt: TGCGCCAGCAGCCGGGGGCTAGCGGGATCAGAGACCCAGTACTTC
CDR3aa: CASSRGLAGSETQYF
v_gene: TRBV4-1
j_gene: TRBJ2-5
abundance: NA
d_gene: TRBD2

CDR3nt: TGCGCCAGCAGCCAAACAGGGGGCTGGGGCTACACCTTC
CDR3aa: CASSQTGGWGYTF
v_gene: TRBV4-1
j_gene: TRBJ1-2
abundance: NA
d_gene: TRBD1

CDR3nt: TGCGCCAGCAGTGAGCGCCCTACAGGGAGTGAGACCCAGTACTTC
CDR3aa: CASSERPTGSETQYF
v_gene: TRBV10-1
j_gene: TRBJ2-5
abundance: NA
d_gene: NA

CDR3nt: TGCGCCAGCAGCCCAAGACTAGCGGGAGCCTCCGGGACCCAGTACTTC
CDR3aa: CASSPRLAGASGTQYF
v_gene: TRBV5-1
j_gene: TRBJ2-5
abundance: NA
d_gene: TRBD2